The clone carrying this T cell receptor (beta chain) was picked up a small number of times. The antigen remains undetermined. Measured with immunoSEQ multiplex PCR; TCRdb has only the in-frame clones, and not every one. The top ten hold more than 5.5% of the sample, which has roughly 180,000 clones, roughly nine tenths seen once. The data were taken from a study of cytomegalovirus exposure and HLA in healthy donors. Overall study results and limits: The investigators catalogued some 160 TCR beta chains as cytomegalovirus-associated. Specificity of a few CMV-associated chains for CMV antigens was verified in vitro. Rarity marked most TCR sequences, yet some public TCRs occurred in many donors.

A 120-subject validation cohort, separate from the 666-subject first cohort, supplied the donors. The trim removed 1 base at V and 7 bases at J, leaving 7 bases unmatched. Germline-derived CDR1 and CDR2 are MGHRA and YSYEKL. The CDR3 runs to 15 residues. The receptor comes from a man aged 25-45 years in good health and CMV-seropositive. The chain carries TRBV4-1 and TRBJ1-5; 7 nucleotides agree with TRBD1. The sequencing sample was made of PBMCs. The CDR3 sequence: CASSQVQGVKQPQHF. The CDR3 DNA reads as TGCGCCAGCAGCCAAGTGCAGGGGGTAAAGCAGCCCCAGCATTTT.